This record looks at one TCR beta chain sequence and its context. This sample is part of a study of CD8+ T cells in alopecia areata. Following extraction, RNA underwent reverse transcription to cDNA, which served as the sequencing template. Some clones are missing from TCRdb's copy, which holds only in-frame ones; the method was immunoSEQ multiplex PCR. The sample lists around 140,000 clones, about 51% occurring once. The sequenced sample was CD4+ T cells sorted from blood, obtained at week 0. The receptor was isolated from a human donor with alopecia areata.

The CDR3 DNA sequence: TGTGCCATAAGTGCAATGGGGGGGCGGGATCAGCCCCAGCATTTT. This encodes CAISAMGGRDQPQHF. The chain recombines TRBV6-6 with TRBJ1-5, with a possible D match to TRBD1 (6 bases). The CDR3 spans 15 residues. Germline CDR1 is MNHNY and CDR2 is SVGAGI (reference sequence). V shed 10 bases and J shed 5 bases, with 21 bases lying between them.